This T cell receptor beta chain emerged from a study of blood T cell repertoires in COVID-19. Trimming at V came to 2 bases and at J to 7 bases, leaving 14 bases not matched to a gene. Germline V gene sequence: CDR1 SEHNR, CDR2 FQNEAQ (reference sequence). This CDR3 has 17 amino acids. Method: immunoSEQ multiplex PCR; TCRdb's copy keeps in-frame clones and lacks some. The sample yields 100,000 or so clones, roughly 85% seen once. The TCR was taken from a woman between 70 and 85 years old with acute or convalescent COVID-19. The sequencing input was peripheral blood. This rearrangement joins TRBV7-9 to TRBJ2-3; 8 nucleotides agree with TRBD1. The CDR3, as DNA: TGTGCCAGCAGCTTAATGTATGCTGTGGGACAGGAGTATACGCAGTATTTT. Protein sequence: CASSLMYAVGQEYTQYF.